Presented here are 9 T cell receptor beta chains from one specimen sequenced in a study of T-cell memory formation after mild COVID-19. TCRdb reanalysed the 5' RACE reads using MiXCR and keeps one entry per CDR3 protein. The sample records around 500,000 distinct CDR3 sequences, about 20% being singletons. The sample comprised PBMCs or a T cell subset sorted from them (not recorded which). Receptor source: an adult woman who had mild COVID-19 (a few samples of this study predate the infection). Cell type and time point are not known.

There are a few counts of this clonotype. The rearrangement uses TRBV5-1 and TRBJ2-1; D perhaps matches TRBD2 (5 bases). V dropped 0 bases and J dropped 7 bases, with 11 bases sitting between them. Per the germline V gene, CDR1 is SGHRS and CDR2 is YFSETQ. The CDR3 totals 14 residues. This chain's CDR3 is CASSLGGEGNEQFF. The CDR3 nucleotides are TGCGCCAGCAGCTTGGGGGGAGAAGGGAATGAGCAGTTCTTC.

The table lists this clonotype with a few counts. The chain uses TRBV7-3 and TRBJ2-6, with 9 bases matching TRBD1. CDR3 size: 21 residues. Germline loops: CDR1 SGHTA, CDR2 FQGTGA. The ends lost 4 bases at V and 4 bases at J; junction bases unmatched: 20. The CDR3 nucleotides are TGTGCCAGCAGCTCCAAGCCTAGAGGGACAGGGTATCCCCCCGGGGCCAACGTCCTGACTTTC. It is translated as CASSSKPRGTGYPPGANVLTF.

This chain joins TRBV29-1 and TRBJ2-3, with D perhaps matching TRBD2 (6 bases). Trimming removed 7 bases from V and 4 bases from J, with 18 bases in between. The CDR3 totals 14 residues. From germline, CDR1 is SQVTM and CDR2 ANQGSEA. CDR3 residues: CSAPLGTGADTQYF. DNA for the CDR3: TGCAGCGCCCCACTGGGTACGGGGGCAGATACGCAGTATTTT.

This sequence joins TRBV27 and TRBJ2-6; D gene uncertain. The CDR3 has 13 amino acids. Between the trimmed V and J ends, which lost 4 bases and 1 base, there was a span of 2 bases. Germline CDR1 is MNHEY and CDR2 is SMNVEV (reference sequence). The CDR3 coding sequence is TGTGCCAGCAGTTATTCTGGGGCCAACGTCCTGACTTTC. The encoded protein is CASSYSGANVLTF.

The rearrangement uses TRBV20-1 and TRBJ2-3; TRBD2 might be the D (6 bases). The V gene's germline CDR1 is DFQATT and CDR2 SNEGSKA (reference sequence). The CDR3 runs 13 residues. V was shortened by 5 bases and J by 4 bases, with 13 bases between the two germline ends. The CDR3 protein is CSAGRSAADTQYF. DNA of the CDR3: TGCAGTGCTGGGAGGTCGGCGGCAGATACGCAGTATTTT.

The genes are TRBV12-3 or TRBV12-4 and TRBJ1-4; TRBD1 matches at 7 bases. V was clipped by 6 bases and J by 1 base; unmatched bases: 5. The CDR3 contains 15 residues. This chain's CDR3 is CASSRGEGTNEKLFF. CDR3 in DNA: TGTGCCAGCAGCAGGGGGGAAGGAACTAATGAAAAACTGTTTTTT.

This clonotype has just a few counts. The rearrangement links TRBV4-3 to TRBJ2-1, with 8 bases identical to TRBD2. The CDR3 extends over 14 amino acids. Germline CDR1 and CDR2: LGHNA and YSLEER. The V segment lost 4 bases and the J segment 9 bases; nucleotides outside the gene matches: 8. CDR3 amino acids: CASSPGLVFVEQFF. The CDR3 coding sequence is TGCGCCAGCAGCCCGGGACTAGTTTTTGTTGAGCAGTTCTTC.

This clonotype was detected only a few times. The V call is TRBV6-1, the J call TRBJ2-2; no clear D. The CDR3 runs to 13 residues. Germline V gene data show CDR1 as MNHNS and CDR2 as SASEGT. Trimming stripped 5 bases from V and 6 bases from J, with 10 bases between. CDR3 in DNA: TGTGCCAGCAGTCCTAGTGAGGCCGGGGAGCTGTTTTTT. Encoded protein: CASSPSEAGELFF.

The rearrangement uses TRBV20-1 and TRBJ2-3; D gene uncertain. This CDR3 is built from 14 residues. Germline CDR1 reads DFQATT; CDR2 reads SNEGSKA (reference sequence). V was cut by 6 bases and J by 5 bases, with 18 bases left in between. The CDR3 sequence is CSASPVTIGDTQYF. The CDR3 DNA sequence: TGCAGTGCCTCCCCCGTGACCATCGGAGATACGCAGTATTTT.